This T cell receptor beta chain was identified during a study of cytomegalovirus exposure and HLA in healthy donors. Vbeta (60) and Jbeta (13) primers were used in the PCR. Generated by immunoSEQ multiplex PCR, the TCRdb table keeps only in-frame clones and is missing some. In the table there are over 150,000 clones, around 74% of which are singletons. This TCR was sampled from a girl aged 5-17 years in good health and CMV-seropositive. Sequenced sample: PBMCs.

The CDR3: CASSLSTRLNTEAFF. As DNA, the CDR3 is TGTGCCAGCAGCTTATCTACGCGGTTAAACACTGAAGCTTTCTTT. The chain combines TRBV7-2 with TRBJ1-1; no clear D gene. Trimming left V 2 bases short and J 2 bases short, with 12 bases between. The germline CDR1 and CDR2 sequences are SGHTA and FQGNSA. This CDR3 comprises 15 residues.